These 27 T cell receptor beta chains were all obtained from the same sample, sequenced in a study of shared clonotypes between healthy human individuals. Profiling relied on immunoSEQ multiplex PCR, and the TCRdb table lists in-frame clones only, not all of them. The sample has around 500,000 clones, 65% to 85% seen once. Material for sequencing was PBMCs. Source of these receptors: a woman in her forties in good health. Some clones in this sample may be carry-over from other donors' samples.

This clone was counted at least ten times. The chain recombines TRBV28 with TRBJ2-1; D not certain. Trimming shortened V by 3 bases and J by 1 base, and 10 bases separated the two germline ends. In germline, CDR1 is MDHEN, CDR2 SYDVKM. The CDR3 is 15 residues long. The chain's CDR3 is CASSFLAVSYNEQFF. The CDR3 DNA reads as TGTGCCAGCAGTTTTCTGGCGGTGTCCTACAATGAGCAGTTCTTC.

The chain employs TRBV28 and TRBJ1-5; D is unresolved. Trimming shortened V by 3 bases and J by 4 bases, and 4 bases separated the two germline ends. CDR1 and CDR2 (germline): MDHEN, SYDVKM. The CDR3 has 12 amino acids. The CDR3 spells CASSLINQPQHF. In DNA form, the CDR3 reads TGTGCCAGCAGTTTGATAAATCAGCCCCAGCATTTT. Complete variable domain (other parts from reference TRBV28 and TRBJ1-5): DVKVTQSSRYLVKRTGEKVFLECVQDMDHENMFWYRQDPGLGLRLIYFSYDVKMKEKGDIPEGYSVSREKKERFSLILESASTNQTSMYLCASSLINQPQHFGDGTRLSIL.

The chain combines TRBV7-2 with TRBJ2-1; TRBD1 aligns across 7 bases. The CDR3 length is 15 residues. Trimming cost V 7 bases and J 3 bases; bases outside gene matches: 9. Germline CDR1 SGHTA, CDR2 FQGNSA. The CDR3 coding sequence is TGTGCCAGCACCGACAGGGACGCGCGCTACAATGAGCAGTTCTTC. This sequence encodes CASTDRDARYNEQFF.

This clone has a single count. Other DNA sequences in the sample encode the same CDR3. V usage is TRBV19 and J usage is TRBJ1-2; 8 nucleotides agree with TRBD1. Unmatched junction bases numbered 8, after V lost 3 bases and J lost 8 bases. CDR1 and CDR2 (germline): LNHDA, SQIVND (reference sequence). The CDR3 has 14 residues. CDR3: CASSIGQGARGYTF. CDR3 coding DNA: TGTGCCAGTAGTATCGGGCAGGGGGCTAGAGGCTACACCTTC.

The rearrangement uses TRBV29-1 and TRBJ1-1; D uncertain. The CDR3 extends over 13 amino acids. Germline V CDR1 and CDR2: SQVTM, ANQGSEA. V was shortened by 0 bases and J by 0 bases, with 5 bases between the two germline ends. In nucleotides, the CDR3 is TGCAGCGTTGAAGAGAGCATGAACACTGAAGCTTTCTTT. Translation gives CSVEESMNTEAFF.

The chain combines TRBV29-1 with TRBJ2-5, with D tentatively TRBD1 (5 bases). With 6 bases removed from V and 2 bases from J, the gap between germline ends came to 13 bases. Germline CDR1 reads SQVTM; CDR2 reads ANQGSEA. The CDR3 contains 13 residues. The CDR3 is CSVATATQETQYF. The CDR3 DNA is TGCAGCGTCGCGACAGCGACACAAGAGACCCAGTACTTC.

This sequence joins TRBV7-9 and TRBJ2-5, with 8 bases matching TRBD2. J was trimmed by 4 bases and V by 3 bases; bases with no gene match: 7. The CDR3 runs 15 residues. CDR1 is SEHNR and CDR2 is FQNEAQ in the germline V gene (reference sequence). The CDR3 sequence is CASSFGREDGETQYF. DNA for the CDR3: TGTGCCAGCAGCTTTGGGCGGGAGGACGGAGAGACCCAGTACTTC.

The V call is TRBV28, the J call TRBJ2-7, with 8 bases that match TRBD2. The CDR3 spans 15 residues. J was trimmed by 6 bases and V by 5 bases; bases with no gene match: 12. The germline V gene encodes CDR1 MDHEN and CDR2 SYDVKM. The DNA for the CDR3 is TGTGCCAGCAGTCCCCCAATGGGACTAGTTGCCGAGCAGTACTTC. Translating gives CASSPPMGLVAEQYF.

Remarks on this clone: This likely stems from a read error, as it lies one base from a far larger clone. The rearrangement uses TRBV4-2 and TRBJ2-2, with 7 bases identical to TRBD1. CDR3 length: 15 amino acids. V lost 1 base, J lost 4 bases, and 3 bases stayed unmatched. Germline V gene data show CDR1 as LGHNA and CDR2 as YNFKEQ. This CDR3 reads CASSQGGTATGELFF. The CDR3 DNA sequence: TGTGCCAGCAGCCAAGGGGGGACAGCCACCGGGGAGCTGTTTTTT.

This clone showed up just once. V and J are TRBV20-1 and TRBJ2-7; 8 bases are shared with TRBD1. Looked up from germline, CDR1 is DFQATT and CDR2 is SNEGSKA (reference sequence). This CDR3 has 11 residues. CDR3 nucleotides: TGCAGAGTACAGGGGGTGTGGGAGCAGTACTTC. It codes for CRVQGVWEQYF.

The chain recombines TRBV28 with TRBJ1-2; D is ambiguous. Germline-derived CDR1 and CDR2 are MDHEN and SYDVKM. The V gene lost 1 base and the J gene lost 5 bases, with 5 bases spanning the gap. The CDR3 covers 12 residues. CDR3 bases: TGTGCCAGCAGTTTATCAAGATATGGCTACACCTTC. Protein: CASSLSRYGYTF.

Of note for this clone: One end of the junction is discordant with germline, which a read error may explain. This chain links TRBV7-6 with TRBJ2-1; D not resolved. The CDR3 totals 14 residues. Germline V gives CDR1 SGHVS, CDR2 FNYEAQ. The chain's CDR3 is CASSLGPANNEQFF. CDR3 coding DNA: TGTGCCAGCAGCTTAGGCCCCGCAAACAATGAACAGTTCTTC.

Notes on this clone: In the same sample, other DNA sequences code for this CDR3. V and J are TRBV7-2 and TRBJ2-7; the D is unclear. CDR3 length equals 14 residues. The V gene's germline CDR1 is SGHTA and CDR2 FQGNSA. Deletions cut 4 bases from V and 4 bases from J, with 14 bases between. The CDR3 DNA is TGTGCCAGCAGCTACTTCGGTGGGCCATACGAGCAGTACTTC. Protein product: CASSYFGGPYEQYF.

This clone came up a few times. This clone may be a read error of a much larger clone one base away. The sample carries other DNA sequences with the same CDR3. The rearrangement uses TRBV5-1 and TRBJ2-5; 12 nucleotides agree with TRBD2. J was trimmed by 5 bases and V by 4 bases; bases with no gene match: 9. The CDR3 runs to 16 residues. Germline V gives CDR1 SGHRS, CDR2 YFSETQ. The CDR3: CASSPLASGRAETQYF. CDR3 DNA sequence: TGCGCCAGCAGCCCCCTGGCTAGCGGGAGGGCTGAGACCCAGTACTTC. The entire variable domain, with the rest obtained from reference TRBV5-1 and TRBJ2-5, is as follows: KAGVTQTPRYLIKTRGQQVTLSCSPISGHRSVSWYQQTPGQGLQFLFEYFSETQRNKGNFPGRFSGRQFSNSRSEMNVSTLELGDSALYLCASSPLASGRAETQYFGPGTRLLVL.

The V call is TRBV4-1, the J call TRBJ1-1; D possibly corresponds to TRBD1 (6 bases). Germline lookup yields CDR1 MGHRA and CDR2 YSYEKL. The CDR3 extends over 16 amino acids. Trimming shortened V by 0 bases and J by 7 bases, and 18 bases separated the two germline ends. The CDR3 is CASSQDKIGWGLEAFF. Written as DNA, the CDR3 is TGCGCCAGCAGCCAAGATAAGATCGGTTGGGGGCTTGAAGCTTTCTTT.

J is TRBJ2-7 and V is TRBV28; no definite D call. This CDR3 is 15 amino acids long. From germline, CDR1 is MDHEN and CDR2 SYDVKM. V shed 1 base and J shed 4 bases, with 14 bases lying between them. The CDR3 is CASSLLAALTYEQYF. The CDR3 DNA reads as TGTGCCAGCAGTTTATTGGCAGCGCTAACGTACGAGCAGTACTTC.

The chain's CDR3 is CASSERMGGLGVDTQYF. Here the CDR3 DNA reads TGTGCCAGCAGTGAACGTATGGGGGGCCTCGGGGTAGATACGCAGTATTTT. The J gene is TRBJ2-3, the V gene TRBV6-1; either TRBD1 or TRBD2 may fit D (6 bases each). Trimming cost V 2 bases and J 5 bases, with 20 bases left between them. The CDR3 runs 17 residues. Germline CDR1 is MNHNS and CDR2 is SASEGT.

This clone was recorded a few times. A read error is the likely source, as a far larger clone sits one nucleotide away. This sample also contains other DNA sequences that code for the same CDR3. V gene TRBV10-3 combines with J gene TRBJ1-1; 8 bases align to TRBD1. The CDR3 contains 15 residues. CDR1 ENHRY and CDR2 SYGVKD come from the germline V gene. Trimming cost V 0 bases and J 5 bases; bases outside gene matches: 5. The CDR3 loop reads CAISESIQGGTEAFF. Here the CDR3 DNA reads TGTGCCATCAGTGAGTCAATACAGGGGGGGACTGAAGCTTTCTTT.

This chain connects TRBV10-3 to TRBJ2-6; D gene ambiguous. This CDR3 spans 13 amino acids. Germline values: CDR1 ENHRY, CDR2 SYGVKD. V lost 10 bases to trimming and J lost 1 base, with 8 bases between them. The CDR3 loop reads CASIRSGANVLTF. CDR3 nucleotide sequence: TGTGCCAGCATAAGATCTGGGGCCAACGTCCTGACTTTC.

Of note for this clone: It is likely a read error: a sequence one base away is far more abundant. The V call is TRBV11-2, the J call TRBJ1-5; no clear D. The germline V gene has CDR1 SGHAT and CDR2 FQNNGV. CDR3 length: 17 amino acids. CDR3 in DNA: TGTGCCAGCAGCTTAGAAATGGCGGAGATTAGCAATCGGCCCCAGCATTTT. It is translated as CASSLEMAEISNRPQHF.

The V gene is TRBV5-6, the J gene TRBJ2-7; D not resolved. The germline V gene has CDR1 SGHDT and CDR2 YYEEEE. This CDR3 has 15 residues. V lost 5 bases to trimming and J lost 4 bases, with 19 bases between them. The CDR3 DNA is TGTGCCAGCAGTTACGTCGGACGGGCTACTTACGAGCAGTACTTC. Translated, it gives CASSYVGRATYEQYF.

The V call is TRBV5-1, the J call TRBJ2-1; D possibly corresponds to TRBD2 (6 bases). The germline V and J ends were trimmed by 1 base and 4 bases, with 12 bases remaining between them. CDR1 is SGHRS, CDR2 YFSETQ, per germline. This CDR3 is built from 15 residues. The DNA for the CDR3 is TGCGCCAGCAGCTTGCAAGGACTATTGTACAATGAGCAGTTCTTC. Protein product: CASSLQGLLYNEQFF.

This sequence joins TRBV2 and TRBJ2-2; D is unclear. The CDR3 totals 12 residues. Germline values: CDR1 SNHLY, CDR2 FYNNEI. The ends were cut back, 3 bases at V and 4 bases at J, with 3 bases in the middle. The CDR3 sequence: CASSDSTGELFF. CDR3 sequence (DNA): TGTGCCAGCAGTGACTCCACCGGGGAGCTGTTTTTT. Looking up the rest from reference TRBV2 and TRBJ2-2 gives the full variable domain: EPEVTQTPSHQVTQMGQEVILRCVPISNHLYFYWYRQILGQKVEFLVSFYNNEISEKSEIFDDQFSVERPDGSNFTLKIRSTKLEDSAMYFCASSDSTGELFFGEGSRLTVL.

V usage is TRBV6-5 and J usage is TRBJ2-7, with D possibly being TRBD1 or TRBD2 (5 bases each). Trimming left V 2 bases short and J 6 bases short, with 20 bases between. This CDR3 has 16 residues. Germline CDR1 and CDR2: MNHEY and SVGAGI. This CDR3 reads CASSYNGASILFEQYF. Written as DNA, the CDR3 is TGTGCCAGCAGTTACAACGGGGCCAGCATCCTATTCGAGCAGTACTTC.

The chain has TRBV18 and TRBJ2-1; TRBD1 agrees at 7 bases. The germline V gene has CDR1 KGHSH and CDR2 LQKENI. J lost 9 bases, V lost 6 bases, and 11 bases had no gene match. The CDR3 runs 14 residues. Here the CDR3 reads CASSRAGQEAEQFF. In DNA, the CDR3 is TGTGCCAGCTCGAGAGCTGGACAGGAGGCTGAGCAGTTCTTC. Based on the CDR3 plus reference TRBV18 and TRBJ2-1, the full variable domain is NAGVMQNPRHLVRRRGQEARLRCSPMKGHSHVYWYRQLPEEGLKFMVYLQKENIIDESGMPKERFSAEFPKEGPSILRIQQVVRGDSAAYFCASSRAGQEAEQFFGPGTRLTVL.

The chain employs TRBV9 and TRBJ2-1, with 10 positions matching TRBD2. The germline gives CDR1 SGDLS, CDR2 YYNGEE. This CDR3 region has 17 residues. J was trimmed by 1 base and V by 0 bases; bases with no gene match: 4. CDR3 sequence reads: CASSVGTSGFSYNEQFF. The CDR3 region has the DNA TGTGCCAGCAGCGTAGGGACTAGCGGCTTTTCCTACAATGAGCAGTTCTTC.

Remarks on this clone: A far larger clone is one base from this, pointing to a likely read error. The chain has TRBV6-1 and TRBJ2-3, with D maybe TRBD1 (5 bases). This CDR3 region has 13 residues. CDR1 and CDR2 from the germline V gene are MNHNS and SASEGT. CDR3 loop: CASSDRATDAQYF. CDR3 nucleotides: TGTGCCAGCAGTGACAGGGCCACAGATGCGCAGTATTTT.